This TCR beta chain was captured by sequencing in a study of cytomegalovirus exposure and HLA in healthy donors. Primers: 60 Vbeta forward and 13 Jbeta reverse. Assay used: immunoSEQ multiplex PCR; TCRdb lists only in-frame clones, some missing. The sample yields fewer than 200,000 clones, under 85% seen once. There are 12 residues in the CDR3. Germline V CDR1 and CDR2: LNHDA, SQIVND (reference sequence). V trimming: 10 bases; J trimming: 2 bases; junction bases outside the gene matches: 2. The sample consisted of PBMCs. The genes are TRBV19 and TRBJ2-7; TRBD1 agrees at 10 bases. The source of this sequence is a human donor in good health. The CDR3 loop is CATGQGAYEQYF. The DNA for the CDR3 is TGTGCCACTGGACAGGGGGCCTACGAGCAGTACTTC.